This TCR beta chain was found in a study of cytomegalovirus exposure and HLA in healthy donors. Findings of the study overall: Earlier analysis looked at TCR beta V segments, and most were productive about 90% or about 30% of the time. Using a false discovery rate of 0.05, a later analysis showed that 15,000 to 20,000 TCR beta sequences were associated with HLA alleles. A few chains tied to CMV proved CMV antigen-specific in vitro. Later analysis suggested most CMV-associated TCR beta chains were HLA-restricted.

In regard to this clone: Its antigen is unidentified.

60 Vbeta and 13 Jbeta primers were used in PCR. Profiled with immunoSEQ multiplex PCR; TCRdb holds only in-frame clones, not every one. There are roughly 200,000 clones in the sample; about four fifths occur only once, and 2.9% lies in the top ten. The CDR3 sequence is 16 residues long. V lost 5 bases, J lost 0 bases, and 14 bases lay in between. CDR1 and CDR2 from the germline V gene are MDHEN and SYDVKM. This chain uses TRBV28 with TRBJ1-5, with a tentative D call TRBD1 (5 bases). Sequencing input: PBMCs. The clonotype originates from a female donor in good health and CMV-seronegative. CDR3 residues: CASSPPAGYSNQPQHF. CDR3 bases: TGTGCCAGCAGTCCCCCGGCAGGGTATAGCAATCAGCCCCAGCATTTT.